This T cell receptor (beta chain) was found in a study of cytotoxic CD8 clonotypes in ibrutinib-treated CLL. Whole-study results and caveats: Patients had baseline clonality above age-matched healthy donors, and this clonality moved with circulating CD8+ T-cell counts.

Note on this clone: Antigen specificity is unknown.

TCRdb's table, derived via immunoSEQ multiplex PCR, lists solely in-frame clones and lacks some. The sample consists of tens of thousands of clones, less than 90% of them appearing once. CDR3 length equals 16 residues. The germline V and J ends were trimmed by 1 base and 1 base, with 12 bases remaining between them. The germline gives CDR1 SGHRS, CDR2 YFSETQ. The source is a human donor with chronic lymphocytic leukemia. The input for sequencing was PBMCs, taken after 24 months of ibrutinib treatment. The chain has TRBV5-1 and TRBJ1-5, with TRBD1 as a possible D gene (5 bases). This CDR3 reads CASSLQGRKSNQPQHF. CDR3 bases: TGCGCCAGCAGCTTGCAGGGAAGGAAGAGCAATCAGCCCCAGCATTTT.